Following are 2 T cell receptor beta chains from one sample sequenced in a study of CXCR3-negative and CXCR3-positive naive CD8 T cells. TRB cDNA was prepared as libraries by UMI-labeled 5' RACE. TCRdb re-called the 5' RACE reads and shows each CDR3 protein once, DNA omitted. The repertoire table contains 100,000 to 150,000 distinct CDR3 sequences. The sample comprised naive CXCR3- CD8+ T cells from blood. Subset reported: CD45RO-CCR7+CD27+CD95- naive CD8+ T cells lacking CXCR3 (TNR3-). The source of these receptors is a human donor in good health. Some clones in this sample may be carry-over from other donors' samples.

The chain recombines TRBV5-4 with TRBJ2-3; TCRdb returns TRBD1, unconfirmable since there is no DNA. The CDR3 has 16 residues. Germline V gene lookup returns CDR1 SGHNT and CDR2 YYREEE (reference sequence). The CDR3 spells CASSFGPGRATDTQYF.

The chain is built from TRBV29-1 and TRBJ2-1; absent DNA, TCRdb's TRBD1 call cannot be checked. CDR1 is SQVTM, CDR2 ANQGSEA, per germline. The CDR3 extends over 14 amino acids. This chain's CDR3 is CSVDYGMGGNEQFF.